The present entry profiles one TCR beta chain with its context. Its antigen is unknown. Per-base qualities were not stored, and no clone one base away is much larger. This sample was taken from a study of T cell responses to AZD1222 COVID-19 vaccine (dated by TCRdb to 2020 to 2023). A note on the overall study: AZD1222 recipients whose second dose came at about 4 weeks and those whose second dose came at about 12 weeks were combined into one group, since spike-specific TCR depth and breadth did not differ between the two schedules. TCR sequencing covered fewer than 250 trial participants: 200 to 220 given two doses of AZD1222 and about 26 given two doses of MenACWY control vaccine. Trial participants were enrolled by age into subgroups of 18-55, 56-69 and 70-plus years, and about 150, 27 and 61 TCR-sequenced participants, respectively, were included in these subgroups. The paper's findings and limits, for the study overall: Participants were mostly white British, with more females than males. The authors suggested clonal diversity may have been underestimated. Conclusions about previously exposed vaccinees were limited because only 5 or 6 AZD1222 recipients were SARS-CoV-2 seropositive at baseline. No day 14 peak-response samples were available, so repertoires were characterized only after the peak T cell response. Spike-specific TCR breadth and depth rose significantly after two AZD1222 doses compared with day 0 and with MenACWY recipients. In the small 56-69-year group, the increase in depth fell short of significance, most likely because of low power. The vaccine-associated CD4 TCRs covered the entire spike protein, and the dominant responses fell in regions 160-218 and 743-854. Reportedly, almost half of the unique spike-specific TCRs recognized epitopes lying outside the regions that are mutated in the B.1.351 and B.1.1.7 variants.

The CDR3 regions of human TCRbeta chains were analyzed by immunosequencing. The original pipeline was this. Repertoire TCRs were checked for matches against a reference library of SARS-CoV-2-specific TCRs that had been generated using the MIRA antigen-specificity platform. Breadth was defined as the fraction of unique TCRs that were SARS-CoV-2-associated. Depth was defined as the fraction of total T cells that were SARS-CoV-2-associated. Using the MIRA data, each spike-specific TCR was assigned both to the spike region to which the TCR was reactive and to a CD4 or CD8 class. Log10-transformed breadth and depth values were compared by one-way ANOVA with Sidak's multiple comparisons tests. TCRdb took this table from immuneACCESS and kept in-frame rearrangements with V and J called. Such tables lack part of the clones; where checked against another copy, unresolved V genes explain under half of the gap, and the rest is unexplained. V and J calls plus clone size are reproduced from that table; the DNA served to infer D and trimming. The sample records some 140,000 clones, around 90% of which are singletons. The top ten clones comprise 1.5% to 2% of the sample.

Reading the germline V gene gives CDR1 SGHRS and CDR2 YFSETQ. Spanning cysteine to phenylalanine, the CDR3 consists of 16 amino acids. Only the CDR3 DNA stays, 48 bases, in frame from base 1. The trim is 0 bases for V and 1 base for J, with a gap of 13 bases between the germline ends. What this sample's time point label stands for: baseline before first vaccination. The vaccinee samples were drawn from two UK trials, COV001 and COV002, one of which was a single-blind randomized controlled phase 2/3 trial testing AZD1222 (ChAdOx1 nCoV-19) in healthy adults. Trial participant PBMC samples were collected at day 0 and day 28 after the second dose for TCRbeta chain sequencing.

The sequencing here drew on peripheral blood, taken on day 0 of AZD1222 vaccination. The TCR was taken from an adult in good health. The V and J segments used are TRBV5-1 and TRBJ1-1; the D gene remains uncertain. The CDR3 reads CASSLEGVGRNTEAFF. The base sequence is TGCGCCAGCAGCTTGGAAGGCGTCGGCCGGAACACTGAAGCTTTCTTT.